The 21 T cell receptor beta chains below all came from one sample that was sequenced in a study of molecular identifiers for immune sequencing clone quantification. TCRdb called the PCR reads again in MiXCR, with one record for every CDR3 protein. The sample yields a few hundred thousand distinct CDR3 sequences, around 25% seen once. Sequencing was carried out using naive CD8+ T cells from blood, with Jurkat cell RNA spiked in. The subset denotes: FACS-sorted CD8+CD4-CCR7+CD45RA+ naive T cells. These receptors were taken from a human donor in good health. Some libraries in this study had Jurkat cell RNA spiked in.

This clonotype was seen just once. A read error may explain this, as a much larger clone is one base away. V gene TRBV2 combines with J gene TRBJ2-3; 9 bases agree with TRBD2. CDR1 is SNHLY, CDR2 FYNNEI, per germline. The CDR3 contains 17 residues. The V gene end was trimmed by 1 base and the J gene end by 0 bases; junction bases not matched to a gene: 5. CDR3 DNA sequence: TGTGCCAGCAGTGAAGGGCTAGCGGGGTTTAGCACAGATACGCAGTATTTT. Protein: CASSEGLAGFSTDTQYF.

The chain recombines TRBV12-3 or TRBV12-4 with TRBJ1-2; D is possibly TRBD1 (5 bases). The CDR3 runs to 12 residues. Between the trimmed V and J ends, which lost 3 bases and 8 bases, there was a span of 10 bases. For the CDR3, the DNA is TGTGCCAGCAGTTTCGGGGGTTCGGGCTACACCTTC. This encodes CASSFGGSGYTF.

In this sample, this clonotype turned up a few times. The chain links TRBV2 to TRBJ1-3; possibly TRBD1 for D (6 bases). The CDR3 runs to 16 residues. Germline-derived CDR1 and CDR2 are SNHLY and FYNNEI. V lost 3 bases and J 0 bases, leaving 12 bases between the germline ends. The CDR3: CASSEWTESSGNTIYF. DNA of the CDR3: TGTGCCAGCAGTGAGTGGACAGAGAGCTCTGGAAACACCATATATTTT.

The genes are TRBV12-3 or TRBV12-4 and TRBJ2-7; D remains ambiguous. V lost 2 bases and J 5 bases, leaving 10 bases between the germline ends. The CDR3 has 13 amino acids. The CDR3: CASSLSPVDEQYF. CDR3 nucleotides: TGTGCCAGCAGTTTAAGTCCGGTGGACGAGCAGTACTTC.

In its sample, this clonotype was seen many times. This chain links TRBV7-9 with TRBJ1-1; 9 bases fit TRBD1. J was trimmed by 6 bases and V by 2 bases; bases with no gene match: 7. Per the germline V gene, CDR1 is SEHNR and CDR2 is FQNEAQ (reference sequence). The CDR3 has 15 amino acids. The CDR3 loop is CASSLFGTGFAEAFF. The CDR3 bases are TGTGCCAGCAGCTTATTCGGGACAGGGTTTGCTGAAGCTTTCTTT.

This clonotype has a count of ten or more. The CDR3 is CASSLGQGSLGSYEQYF. The CDR3 nucleotides are TGCGCCAGCAGCTTGGGACAGGGGTCGTTGGGCTCCTACGAGCAGTACTTC. V and J are TRBV5-1 and TRBJ2-7; the match to TRBD1 covers 8 bases. Germline V CDR1 and CDR2: SGHRS, YFSETQ. Trimming took 0 bases from V and 0 from J; bases not matched to a gene: 8. The CDR3 has 17 amino acids.

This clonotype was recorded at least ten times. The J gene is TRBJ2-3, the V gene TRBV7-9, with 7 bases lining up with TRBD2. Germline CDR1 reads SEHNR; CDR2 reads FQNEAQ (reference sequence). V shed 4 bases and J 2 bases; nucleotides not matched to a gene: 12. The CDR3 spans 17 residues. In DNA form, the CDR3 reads TGTGCCAGCAGCTCCCCCTGGGCTAGCGGTAACACAGATACGCAGTATTTT. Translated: CASSSPWASGNTDTQYF. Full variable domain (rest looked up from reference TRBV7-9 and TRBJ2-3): DTGVSQNPRHKITKRGQNVTFRCDPISEHNRLYWYRQTLGQGPEFLTYFQNEAQLEKSRLLSDRFSAERPKGSFSTLEIQRTEQGDSAMYLCASSSPWASGNTDTQYFGPGTRLTVL.

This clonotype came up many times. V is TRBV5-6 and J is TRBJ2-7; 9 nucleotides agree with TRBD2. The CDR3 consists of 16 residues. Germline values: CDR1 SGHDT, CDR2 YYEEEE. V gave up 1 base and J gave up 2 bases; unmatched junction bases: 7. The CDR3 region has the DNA TGTGCCAGCAGCTTGCTTGGGCCTAGCGGGACCTACGAGCAGTACTTC. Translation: CASSLLGPSGTYEQYF.

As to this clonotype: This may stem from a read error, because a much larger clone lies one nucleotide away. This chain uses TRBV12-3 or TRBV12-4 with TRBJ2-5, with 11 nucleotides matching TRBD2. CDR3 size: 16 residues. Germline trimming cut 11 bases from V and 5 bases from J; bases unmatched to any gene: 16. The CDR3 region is CAGTPLVAGGPETQYF. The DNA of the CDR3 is TGTGCCGGCACCCCATTGGTAGCGGGGGGGCCTGAGACCCAGTACTTC.

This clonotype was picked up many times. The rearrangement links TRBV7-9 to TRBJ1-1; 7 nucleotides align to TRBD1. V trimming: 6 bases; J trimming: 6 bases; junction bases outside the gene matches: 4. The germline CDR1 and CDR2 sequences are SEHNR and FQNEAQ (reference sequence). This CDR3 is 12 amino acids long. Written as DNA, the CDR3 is TGTGCCAGCAGACAAGGGGGCGCTGAAGCTTTCTTT. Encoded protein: CASRQGGAEAFF. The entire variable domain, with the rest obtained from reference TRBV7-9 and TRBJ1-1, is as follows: DTGVSQNPRHKITKRGQNVTFRCDPISEHNRLYWYRQTLGQGPEFLTYFQNEAQLEKSRLLSDRFSAERPKGSFSTLEIQRTEQGDSAMYLCASRQGGAEAFFGQGTRLTVV.

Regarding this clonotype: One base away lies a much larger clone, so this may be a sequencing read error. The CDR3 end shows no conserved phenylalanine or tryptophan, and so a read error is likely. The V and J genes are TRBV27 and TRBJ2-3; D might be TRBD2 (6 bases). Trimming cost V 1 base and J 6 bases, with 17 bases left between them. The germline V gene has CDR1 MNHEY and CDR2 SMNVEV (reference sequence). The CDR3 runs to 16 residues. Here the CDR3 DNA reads TGTGCCAGCAGTTTATTGGGGGTCGTAGCGGTCGATACGCAGTATCTT. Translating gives CASSLLGVVAVDTQYL.

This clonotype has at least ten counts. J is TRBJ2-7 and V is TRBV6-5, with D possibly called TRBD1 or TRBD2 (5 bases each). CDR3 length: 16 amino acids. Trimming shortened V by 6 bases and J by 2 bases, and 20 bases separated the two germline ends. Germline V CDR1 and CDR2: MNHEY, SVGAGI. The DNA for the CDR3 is TGTGCCAGCAGACCTGGCCGTGAGGGGCCAACCTACGAGCAGTACTTC. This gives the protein CASRPGREGPTYEQYF.

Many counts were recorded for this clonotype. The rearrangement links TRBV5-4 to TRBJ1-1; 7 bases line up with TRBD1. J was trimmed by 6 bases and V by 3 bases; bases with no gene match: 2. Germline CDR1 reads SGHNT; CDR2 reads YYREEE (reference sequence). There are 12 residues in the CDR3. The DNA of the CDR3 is TGTGCCAGCAGCTACAGGGGTGCTGAAGCTTTCTTT. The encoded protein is CASSYRGAEAFF.

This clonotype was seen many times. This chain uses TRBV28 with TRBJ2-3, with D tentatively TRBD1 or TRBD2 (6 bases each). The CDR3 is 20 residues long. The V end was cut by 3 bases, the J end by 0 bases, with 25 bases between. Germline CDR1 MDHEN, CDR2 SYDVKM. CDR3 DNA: TGTGCCAGCAGTTTCAGAATAGCGGAAATGACGGGGGCTAGCACAGATACGCAGTATTTT. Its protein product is CASSFRIAEMTGASTDTQYF.

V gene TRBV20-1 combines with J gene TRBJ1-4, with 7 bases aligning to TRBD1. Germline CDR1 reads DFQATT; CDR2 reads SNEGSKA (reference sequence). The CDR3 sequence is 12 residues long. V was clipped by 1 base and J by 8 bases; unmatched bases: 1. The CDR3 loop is CSARGDSEKLFF. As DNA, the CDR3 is TGCAGTGCTAGAGGGGACAGCGAAAAACTGTTTTTT.

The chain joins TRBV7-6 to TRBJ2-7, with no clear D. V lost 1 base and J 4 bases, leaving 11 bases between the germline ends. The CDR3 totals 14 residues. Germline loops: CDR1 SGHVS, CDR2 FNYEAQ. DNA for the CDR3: TGTGCCAGCAGCTTAGTCGCCGAGTCGTACGAGCAGTACTTC. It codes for CASSLVAESYEQYF.

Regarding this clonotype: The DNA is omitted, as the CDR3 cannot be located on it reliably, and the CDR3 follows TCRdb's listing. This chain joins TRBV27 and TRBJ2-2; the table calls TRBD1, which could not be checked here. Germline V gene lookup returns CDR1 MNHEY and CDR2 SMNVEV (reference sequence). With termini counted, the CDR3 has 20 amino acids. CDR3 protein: CASSLGTGGLVAGGTGEPFF.

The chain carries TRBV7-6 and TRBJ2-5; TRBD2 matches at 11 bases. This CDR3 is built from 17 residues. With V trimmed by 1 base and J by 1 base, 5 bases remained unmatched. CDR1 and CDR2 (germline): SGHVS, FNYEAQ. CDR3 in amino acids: CASSLVSSGGFQETQYF. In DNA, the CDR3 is TGTGCCAGCAGCTTAGTATCTAGCGGGGGGTTCCAAGAGACCCAGTACTTC. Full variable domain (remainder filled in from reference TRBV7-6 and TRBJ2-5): GAGVSQSPRYKVTKRGQDVALRCDPISGHVSLYWYRQALGQGPEFLTYFNYEAQQDKSGLPNDRFSAERPEGSISTLTIQRTEQRDSAMYRCASSLVSSGGFQETQYFGPGTRLLVL.

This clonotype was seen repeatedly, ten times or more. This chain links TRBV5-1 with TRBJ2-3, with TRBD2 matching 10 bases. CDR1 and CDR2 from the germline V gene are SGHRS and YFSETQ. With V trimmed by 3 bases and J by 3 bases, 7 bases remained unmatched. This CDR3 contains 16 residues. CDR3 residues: CASSSLSGGLTDTQYF. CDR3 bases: TGCGCCAGCAGCTCACTTAGCGGGGGGCTGACAGATACGCAGTATTTT.

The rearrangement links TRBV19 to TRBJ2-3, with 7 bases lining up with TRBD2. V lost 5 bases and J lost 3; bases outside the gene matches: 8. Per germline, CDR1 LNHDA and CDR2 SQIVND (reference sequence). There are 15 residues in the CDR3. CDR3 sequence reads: CASSSTGGHTDTQYF. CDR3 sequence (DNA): TGTGCCAGTAGTTCGACGGGGGGTCATACAGATACGCAGTATTTT.

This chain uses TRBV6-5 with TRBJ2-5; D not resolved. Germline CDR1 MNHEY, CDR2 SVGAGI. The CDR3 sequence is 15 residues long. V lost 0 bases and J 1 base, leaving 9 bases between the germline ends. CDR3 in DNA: TGTGCCAGCAGTTACTCTCTATCGATCCAAGAGACCCAGTACTTC. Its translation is CASSYSLSIQETQYF.